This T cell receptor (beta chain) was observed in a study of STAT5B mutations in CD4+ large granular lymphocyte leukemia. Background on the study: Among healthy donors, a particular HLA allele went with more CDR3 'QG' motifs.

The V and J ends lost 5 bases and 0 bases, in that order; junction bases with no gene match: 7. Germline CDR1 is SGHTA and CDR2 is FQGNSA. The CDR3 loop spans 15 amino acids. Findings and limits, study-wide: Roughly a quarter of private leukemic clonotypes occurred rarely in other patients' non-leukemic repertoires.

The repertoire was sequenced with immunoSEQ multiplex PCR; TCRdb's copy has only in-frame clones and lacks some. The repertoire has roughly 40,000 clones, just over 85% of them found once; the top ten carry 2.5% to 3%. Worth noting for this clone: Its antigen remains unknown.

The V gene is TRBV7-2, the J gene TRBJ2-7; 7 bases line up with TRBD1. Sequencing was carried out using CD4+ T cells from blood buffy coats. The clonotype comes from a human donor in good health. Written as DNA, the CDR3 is TGTGCCAGCAGCCCGAGGGGGCTCCTCTCCTACGAGCAGTACTTC. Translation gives CASSPRGLLSYEQYF.